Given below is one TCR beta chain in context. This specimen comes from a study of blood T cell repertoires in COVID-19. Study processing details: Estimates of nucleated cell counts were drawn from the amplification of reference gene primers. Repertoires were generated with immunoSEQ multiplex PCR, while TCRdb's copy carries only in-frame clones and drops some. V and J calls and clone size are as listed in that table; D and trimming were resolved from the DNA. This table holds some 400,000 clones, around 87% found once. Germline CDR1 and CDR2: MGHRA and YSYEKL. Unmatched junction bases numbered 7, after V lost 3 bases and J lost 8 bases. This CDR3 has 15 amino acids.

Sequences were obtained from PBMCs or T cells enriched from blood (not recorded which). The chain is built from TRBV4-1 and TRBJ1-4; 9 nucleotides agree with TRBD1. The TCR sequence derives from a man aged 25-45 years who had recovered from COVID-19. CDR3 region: CASSQAGTGKEKLFF. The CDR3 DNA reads TGCGCCAGCAGCCAGGCCGGGACAGGGAAAGAAAAACTGTTTTTT.